Listed below are T cell receptor beta chains from one sample, sequenced in a study of cytomegalovirus exposure and HLA in healthy donors. The method was immunoSEQ multiplex PCR; TCRdb's version includes in-frame clones alone and lacks a portion of them. The sample consists of approximately 60,000 clones, approximately 83% of them appearing once. Sequenced: PBMCs. These receptors all stem from a man in his forties in good health and CMV-seronegative. The CDR3 runs from the conserved cysteine through the conserved F or W. A D gene is named only where the DNA matches it firmly. Size is stated for part of the rows, as once, few or many counts, or as a class when the clone is expanded.

few,TRBV6-1,TRBJ2-2,TRBD1,CASSGDRSNTGELFF,TGTGCCAGCAGTGGGGACAGGAGTAACACCGGGGAGCTGTTTTTT
NA,TRBV10-3,TRBJ2-2,TRBD2,CAAKPRGAGELFF,TGTGCCGCGAAACCCCGGGGGGCCGGGGAGCTGTTTTTT
NA,TRBV7-9,TRBJ1-4,TRBD1,CASSQGDGRNEKLFF,TGTGCCAGCAGCCAGGGGGACGGAAGAAATGAAAAACTGTTTTTT
NA,TRBV27,TRBJ1-1,NA,CASIRRGNTEAFF,TGTGCCAGCATAAGAAGGGGGAACACTGAAGCTTTCTTT
NA,TRBV30,TRBJ2-2,TRBD1,CAWRRTGSAGELFF,TGTGCCTGGAGGAGGACAGGGTCTGCCGGGGAGCTGTTTTTT
NA,TRBV11-3,TRBJ1-1,NA,CASSQMTVNTEAFF,TGTGCCAGCAGCCAGATGACAGTGAACACTGAAGCTTTCTTT
NA,TRBV4-2,TRBJ1-5,NA,CASSQDYRSNQPQHF,TGTGCCAGCAGCCAAGACTACAGGAGCAATCAGCCCCAGCATTTT
NA,TRBV19,TRBJ1-1,TRBD1,CASSNRGAVGTEAFF,TGTGCCAGTAGTAACAGGGGGGCTGTTGGCACTGAAGCTTTCTTT
NA,TRBV30,TRBJ1-4,NA,CAWSPTFPNEKLFF,TGTGCCTGGAGTCCCACATTTCCTAATGAAAAACTGTTTTTT
NA,TRBV5-4,TRBJ1-2,TRBD1,CASSLGAGTANYGYTF,TGTGCCAGCAGCTTGGGTGCCGGGACAGCTAACTATGGCTACACCTTC
NA,TRBV7-9,TRBJ2-3,TRBD2,CASSHRRLAGGSTDTQYF,TGTGCCAGCAGCCACCGTCGACTAGCGGGGGGCAGCACAGATACGCAGTATTTT
NA,TRBV6-5,TRBJ2-1,TRBD2,CASTRAGLAGDEQFF,TGTGCCAGCACCAGGGCGGGACTAGCGGGGGATGAGCAGTTCTTC
NA,TRBV5-1,TRBJ2-5,NA,CASRTRAQETQYF,TGCGCCAGCAGGACGAGGGCTCAAGAGACCCAGTACTTC
NA,TRBV6-6,TRBJ2-3,NA,CASSSRGGAYTDTQYF,TGTGCCAGCAGTTCACGTGGTGGGGCGTACACAGATACGCAGTATTTT
few,TRBV5-4,TRBJ2-3,NA,CASSSDFGTDTQYF,TGTGCCAGCAGCTCCGACTTTGGGACAGATACGCAGTATTTT
NA,TRBV7-9,TRBJ2-1,NA,CASSLLRPEQFF,TGTGCCAGCAGCTTATTGAGGCCTGAGCAGTTCTTC
once,TRBV4-1,TRBJ1-6,NA,CASSRGEGTYNSPLHF,TGCGCCAGCAGCCGCGGTGAGGGCACCTATAATTCACCCCTCCACTTT
NA,TRBV6-5,TRBJ1-5,TRBD1,CASRPSTGENQPQHF,TGTGCCAGCAGGCCCTCGACAGGGGAGAATCAGCCCCAGCATTTT
few,TRBV4-1,TRBJ1-1,NA,CASAGVQGGTEAFF,TGCGCCAGCGCGGGGGTTCAAGGTGGGACTGAAGCTTTCTTT
NA,TRBV5-1,TRBJ2-7,TRBD2,CASSLTSGHYEQYF,TGCGCCAGCAGCTTGACTAGCGGGCACTACGAGCAGTACTTC
NA,TRBV6-5,TRBJ1-2,NA,CASSYDRDMTYGYTF,TGTGCCAGCAGTTACGACCGGGACATGACCTATGGCTACACCTTC
NA,TRBV15,TRBJ2-7,TRBD1,CATGTGDSYEQYF,TGTGCCACCGGGACAGGGGATTCCTACGAGCAGTACTTC
NA,TRBV11-2,TRBJ2-6,NA,CASSPSTGWGSGANVLTF,TGTGCCAGCAGCCCTAGTACAGGTTGGGGCTCTGGGGCCAACGTCCTGACTTTC
NA,TRBV7-2,TRBJ2-5,TRBD1,CASSLDRGQETQYF,TGTGCCAGCAGCTTGGACAGGGGGCAAGAGACCCAGTACTTC
NA,TRBV27,TRBJ2-3,TRBD2,CASSPYTSVEADTQYF,TGTGCCAGCAGTCCATACACTAGCGTCGAAGCCGATACGCAGTATTTT
once,TRBV12-5,TRBJ1-6,NA,CASGLPGSPLHF,TGTGCTAGTGGTTTGCCCGGGTCACCCCTCCACTTT
NA,TRBV11-3,TRBJ2-1,TRBD2,CASSLAATSGANNEQFF,TGTGCCAGCAGCTTAGCCGCTACTAGCGGGGCGAACAATGAGCAGTTCTTC
NA,TRBV5-1,TRBJ1-2,NA,CASSLDRPYGYTF,TGCGCCAGCAGCTTGGACAGGCCCTATGGCTACACCTTC
NA,TRBV27,TRBJ1-3,NA,CASSFSTGSSGNTIYF,TGTGCCAGCAGTTTCTCCACAGGTAGCTCTGGAAACACCATATATTTT
NA,TRBV6-4,TRBJ1-1,NA,CASIKGRTEAFF,TGTGCCAGCATAAAGGGGAGGACTGAAGCTTTCTTT
NA,TRBV6-1,TRBJ2-6,NA,CASSRGLSGANVLTF,TGTGCCAGCAGTAGAGGACTCTCTGGGGCCAACGTCCTGACTTTC
NA,TRBV12-5,TRBJ2-7,NA,CASGLVGQPAYEQYF,TGTGCTAGTGGTTTGGTAGGACAGCCAGCCTACGAGCAGTACTTC
NA,TRBV2,TRBJ1-6,NA,CASRTSVTANSPLHF,TGTGCCAGCAGGACATCTGTCACCGCAAATTCACCCCTCCACTTT
few,TRBV7-9,TRBJ1-1,TRBD1,CASSLVLTGLLNTEAFF,TGTGCCAGCAGCTTAGTACTGACAGGGTTACTGAACACTGAAGCTTTCTTT
NA,TRBV7-9,TRBJ2-3,NA,CASRPNYPRKENTDTQYF,TGTGCCAGCAGACCAAACTATCCGCGGAAAGAAAATACAGATACGCAGTATTTT
NA,TRBV19,TRBJ1-4,TRBD1,CASSANRGSNEKLFF,TGTGCCAGTAGTGCCAACAGGGGATCTAATGAAAAACTGTTTTTT
few,TRBV6-5,TRBJ2-7,TRBD1,CASSYTGDRAQEQYF,TGTGCCAGCAGTTACACTGGGGACAGGGCTCAGGAGCAGTACTTC